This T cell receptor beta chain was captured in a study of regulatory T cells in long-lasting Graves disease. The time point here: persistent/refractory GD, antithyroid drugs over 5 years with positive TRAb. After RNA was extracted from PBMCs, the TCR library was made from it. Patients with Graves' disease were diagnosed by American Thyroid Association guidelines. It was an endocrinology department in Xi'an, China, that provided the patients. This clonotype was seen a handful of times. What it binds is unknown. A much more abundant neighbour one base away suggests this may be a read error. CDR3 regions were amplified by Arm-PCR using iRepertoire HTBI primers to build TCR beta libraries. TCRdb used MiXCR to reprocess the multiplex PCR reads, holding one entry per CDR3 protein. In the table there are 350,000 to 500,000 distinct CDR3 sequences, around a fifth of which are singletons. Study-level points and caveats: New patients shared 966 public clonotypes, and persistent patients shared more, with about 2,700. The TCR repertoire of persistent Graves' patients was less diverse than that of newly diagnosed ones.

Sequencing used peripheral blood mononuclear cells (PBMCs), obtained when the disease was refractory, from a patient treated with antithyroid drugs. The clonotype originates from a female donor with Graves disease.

In nucleotides, the CDR3 is TGTGCTAGTGGTTCGGTTTGGTGGCGGCATCAAGAGACCCAGTACTTC. This gives the protein CASGSVWWRHQETQYF. V is TRBV12-5 and J is TRBJ2-5, with D hard to call. With 4 bases removed from V and 2 bases from J, the gap between germline ends came to 17 bases. Per germline, CDR1 LGHNT and CDR2 FRNRAP. The CDR3 consists of 16 residues.